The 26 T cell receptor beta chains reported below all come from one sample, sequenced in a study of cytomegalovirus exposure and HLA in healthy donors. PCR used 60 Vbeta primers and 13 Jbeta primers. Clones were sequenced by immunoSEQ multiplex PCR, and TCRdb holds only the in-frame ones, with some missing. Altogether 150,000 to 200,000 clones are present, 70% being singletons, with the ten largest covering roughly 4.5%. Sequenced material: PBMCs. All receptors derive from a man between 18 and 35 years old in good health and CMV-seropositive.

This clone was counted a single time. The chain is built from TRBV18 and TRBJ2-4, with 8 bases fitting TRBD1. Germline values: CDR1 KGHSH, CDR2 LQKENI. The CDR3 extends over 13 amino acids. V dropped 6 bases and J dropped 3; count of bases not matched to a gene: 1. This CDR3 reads CASSGQDKNIQYF. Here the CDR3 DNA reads TGTGCCAGCTCGGGACAGGACAAAAACATTCAGTACTTC.

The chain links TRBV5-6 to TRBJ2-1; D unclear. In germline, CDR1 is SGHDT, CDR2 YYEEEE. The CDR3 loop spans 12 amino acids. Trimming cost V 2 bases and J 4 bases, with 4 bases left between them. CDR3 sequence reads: CASSFTYNEQFF. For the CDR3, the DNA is TGTGCCAGCAGCTTTACTTACAATGAGCAGTTCTTC.

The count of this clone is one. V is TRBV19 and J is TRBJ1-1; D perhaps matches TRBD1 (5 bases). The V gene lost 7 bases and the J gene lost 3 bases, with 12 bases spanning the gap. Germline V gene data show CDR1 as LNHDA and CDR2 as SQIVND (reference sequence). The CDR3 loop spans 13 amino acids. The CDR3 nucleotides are TGTGCCAGTAATCGGGGAGGGGACACTGAAGCTTTCTTT. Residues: CASNRGGDTEAFF.

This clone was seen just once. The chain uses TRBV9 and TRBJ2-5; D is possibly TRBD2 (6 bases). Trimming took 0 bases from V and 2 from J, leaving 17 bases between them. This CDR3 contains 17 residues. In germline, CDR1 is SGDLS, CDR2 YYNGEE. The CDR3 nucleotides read TGTGCCAGCAGCGTAGGGGTCGCGGGACGGATACAAGAGACCCAGTACTTC. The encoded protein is CASSVGVAGRIQETQYF.

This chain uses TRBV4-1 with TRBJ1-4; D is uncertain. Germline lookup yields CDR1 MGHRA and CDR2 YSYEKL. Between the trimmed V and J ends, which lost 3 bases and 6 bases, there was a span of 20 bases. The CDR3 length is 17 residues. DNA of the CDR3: TGCGCCAGCAGCCATTTTTGGGGAGTATGGGAAGATGAAAAACTGTTTTTT. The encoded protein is CASSHFWGVWEDEKLFF.

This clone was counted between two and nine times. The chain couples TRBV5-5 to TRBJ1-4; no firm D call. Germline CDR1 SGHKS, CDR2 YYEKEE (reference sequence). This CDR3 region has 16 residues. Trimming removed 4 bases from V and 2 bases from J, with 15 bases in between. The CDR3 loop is CASSLLSGRTNEKLFF. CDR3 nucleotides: TGTGCCAGCAGCCTCTTGTCGGGTAGGACTAATGAAAAACTGTTTTTT.

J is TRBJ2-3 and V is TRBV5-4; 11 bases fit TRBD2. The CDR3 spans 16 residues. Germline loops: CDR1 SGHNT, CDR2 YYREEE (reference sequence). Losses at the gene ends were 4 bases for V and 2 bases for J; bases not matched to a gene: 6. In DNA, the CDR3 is TGTGCCAGCAGCAACCCTAGCGGGGGGCCCACAGATACGCAGTATTTT. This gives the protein CASSNPSGGPTDTQYF.

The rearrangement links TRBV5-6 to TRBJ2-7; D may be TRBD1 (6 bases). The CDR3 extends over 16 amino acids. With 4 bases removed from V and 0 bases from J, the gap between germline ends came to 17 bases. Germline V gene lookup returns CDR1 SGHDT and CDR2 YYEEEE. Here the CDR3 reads CASSLIGGRVSYEQYV. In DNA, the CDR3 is TGTGCCAGCAGCCTCATAGGGGGAAGGGTCTCCTACGAGCAGTACGTC.

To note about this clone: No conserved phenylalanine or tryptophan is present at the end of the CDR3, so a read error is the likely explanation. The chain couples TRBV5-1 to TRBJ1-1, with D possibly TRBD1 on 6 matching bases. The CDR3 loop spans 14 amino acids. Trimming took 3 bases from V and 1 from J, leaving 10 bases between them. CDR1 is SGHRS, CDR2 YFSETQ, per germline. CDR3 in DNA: TGCGCCAGCAGCTCCCAGACAGGGAACACTGAAGCTTTCCTT. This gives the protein CASSSQTGNTEAFL.

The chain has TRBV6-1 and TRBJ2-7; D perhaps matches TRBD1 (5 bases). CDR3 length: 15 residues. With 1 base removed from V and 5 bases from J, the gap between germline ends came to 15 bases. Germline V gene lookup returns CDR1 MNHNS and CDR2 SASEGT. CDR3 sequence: CASSEGLGALDEQYV. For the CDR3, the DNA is TGTGCCAGCAGTGAAGGCCTAGGGGCCCTCGACGAGCAGTACGTC.

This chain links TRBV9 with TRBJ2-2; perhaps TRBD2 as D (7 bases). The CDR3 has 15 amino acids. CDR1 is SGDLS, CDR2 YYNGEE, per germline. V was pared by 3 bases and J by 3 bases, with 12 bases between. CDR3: CASSAKGGYTGELFF. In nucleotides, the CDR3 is TGTGCCAGCAGCGCGAAGGGGGGGTACACCGGGGAGCTGTTTTTT. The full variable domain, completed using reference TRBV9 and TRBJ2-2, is DSGVTQTPKHLITATGQRVTLRCSPRSGDLSVYWYQQSLDQGLQFLIQYYNGEERAKGNILERFSAQQFPDLHSELNLSSLELGDSALYFCASSAKGGYTGELFFGEGSRLTVL.

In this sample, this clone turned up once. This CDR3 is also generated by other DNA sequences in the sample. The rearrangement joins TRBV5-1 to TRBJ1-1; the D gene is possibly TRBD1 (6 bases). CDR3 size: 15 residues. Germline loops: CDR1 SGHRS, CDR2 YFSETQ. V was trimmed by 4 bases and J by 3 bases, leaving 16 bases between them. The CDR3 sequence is CASSPIGGLHTEAFF. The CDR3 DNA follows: TGCGCCAGCAGCCCCATAGGGGGTCTGCACACTGAAGCTTTCTTT. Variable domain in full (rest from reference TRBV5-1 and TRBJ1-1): KAGVTQTPRYLIKTRGQQVTLSCSPISGHRSVSWYQQTPGQGLQFLFEYFSETQRNKGNFPGRFSGRQFSNSRSEMNVSTLELGDSALYLCASSPIGGLHTEAFFGQGTRLTVV.

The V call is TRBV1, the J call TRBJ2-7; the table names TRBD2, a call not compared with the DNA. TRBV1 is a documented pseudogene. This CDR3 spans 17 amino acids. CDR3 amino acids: CTTRTSGSKALAYEQYV. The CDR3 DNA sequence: TGCACCACCCGGACTAGCGGGAGTAAGGCCCTCGCCTACGAGCAGTACGTC.

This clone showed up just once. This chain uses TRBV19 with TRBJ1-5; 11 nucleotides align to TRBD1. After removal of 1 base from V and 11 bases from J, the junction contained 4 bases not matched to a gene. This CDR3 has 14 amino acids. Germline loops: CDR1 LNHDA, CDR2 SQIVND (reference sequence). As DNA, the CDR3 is TGTGCCAGTAGTATAGGGACAGGGGGCATGGCCCAGCATTTT. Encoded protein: CASSIGTGGMAQHF.

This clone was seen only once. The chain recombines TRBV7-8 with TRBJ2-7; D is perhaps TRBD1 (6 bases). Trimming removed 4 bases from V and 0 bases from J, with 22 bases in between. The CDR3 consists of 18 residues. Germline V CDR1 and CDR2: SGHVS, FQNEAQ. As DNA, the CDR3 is TGTGCCAGCAGCTCAGCCAAACGGACAGCCGCCGACTCCTACGAGCAGTACGTC. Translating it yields CASSSAKRTAADSYEQYV.

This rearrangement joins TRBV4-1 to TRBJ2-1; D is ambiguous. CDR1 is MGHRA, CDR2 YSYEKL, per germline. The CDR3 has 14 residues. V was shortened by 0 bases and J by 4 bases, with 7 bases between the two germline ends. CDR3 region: CASSQESEYNEQFF. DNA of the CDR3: TGCGCCAGCAGCCAAGAGTCAGAATACAATGAGCAGTTCTTC.

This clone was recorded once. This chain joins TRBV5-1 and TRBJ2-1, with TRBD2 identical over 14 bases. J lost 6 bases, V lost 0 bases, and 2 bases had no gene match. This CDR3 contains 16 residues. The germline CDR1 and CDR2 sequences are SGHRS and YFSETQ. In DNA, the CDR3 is TGCGCCAGCAGCTTGGCCGGGACTAGCGGGAGCAATGAGCAGTTCTTC. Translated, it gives CASSLAGTSGSNEQFF. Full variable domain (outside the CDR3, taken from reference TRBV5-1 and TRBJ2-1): KAGVTQTPRYLIKTRGQQVTLSCSPISGHRSVSWYQQTPGQGLQFLFEYFSETQRNKGNFPGRFSGRQFSNSRSEMNVSTLELGDSALYLCASSLAGTSGSNEQFFGPGTRLTVL.

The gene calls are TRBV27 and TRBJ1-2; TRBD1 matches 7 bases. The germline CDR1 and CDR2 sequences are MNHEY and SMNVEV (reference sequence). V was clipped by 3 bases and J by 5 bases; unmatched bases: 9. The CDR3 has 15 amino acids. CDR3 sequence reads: CASSFRTGAGYGYTF. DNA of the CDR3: TGTGCCAGCAGTTTCCGTACAGGGGCGGGGTATGGCTACACCTTC.

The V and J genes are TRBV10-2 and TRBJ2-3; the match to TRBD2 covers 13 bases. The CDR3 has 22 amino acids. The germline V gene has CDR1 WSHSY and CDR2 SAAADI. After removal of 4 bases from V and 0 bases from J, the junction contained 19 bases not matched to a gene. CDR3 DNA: TGCGCCAGCAGTGGGAAATTAGGACTAGCGGGGGCCTGGTCCACTAGCACAGATACGCAGTATTTT. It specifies CASSGKLGLAGAWSTSTDTQYF.

The CDR3 sequence is CASSQVFGRGKETQYF. The DNA for the CDR3 is TGCGCCAGCAGCCAAGTCTTTGGCAGGGGTAAAGAGACCCAGTACTTC. J is TRBJ2-5 and V is TRBV4-1, with D tentatively TRBD1 (6 bases). Germline V CDR1 and CDR2: MGHRA, YSYEKL. The V end lost 1 base, the J end lost 3 bases, and 15 bases lay between the germline ends. This CDR3 contains 16 residues.

The chain's CDR3 is CASSLDSQETQYF. The DNA of the CDR3 is TGTGCCAGCAGCCTGGACAGCCAAGAGACCCAGTACTTC. The chain uses TRBV11-1 and TRBJ2-5; tentative D call: TRBD1 (6 bases). Germline V gene sequence: CDR1 SGHAT, CDR2 FQDESV (reference sequence). The germline V and J ends were trimmed by 5 bases and 1 base, with 8 bases remaining between them. The CDR3 covers 13 residues.

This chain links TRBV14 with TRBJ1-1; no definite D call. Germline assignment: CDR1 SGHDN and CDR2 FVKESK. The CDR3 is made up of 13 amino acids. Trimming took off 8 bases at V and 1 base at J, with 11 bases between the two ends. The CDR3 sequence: CASRGHGNTEAFF. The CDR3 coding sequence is TGTGCCAGCCGAGGGCACGGGAACACTGAAGCTTTCTTT. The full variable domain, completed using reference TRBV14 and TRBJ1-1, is EAGVTQFPSHSVIEKGQTVTLRCDPISGHDNLYWYRRVMGKEIKFLLHFVKESKQDESGMPNNRFLAERTGGTYSTLKVQPAELEDSGVYFCASRGHGNTEAFFGQGTRLTVV.

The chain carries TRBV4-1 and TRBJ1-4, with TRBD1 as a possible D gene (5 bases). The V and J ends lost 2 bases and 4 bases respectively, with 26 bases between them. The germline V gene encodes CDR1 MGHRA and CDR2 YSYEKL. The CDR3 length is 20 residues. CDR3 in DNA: TGCGCCAGCAGCCAAAGAACTGGGACGGGAGGCGTGGCGGGTAATGAAAAACTGTTTTTT. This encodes CASSQRTGTGGVAGNEKLFF.

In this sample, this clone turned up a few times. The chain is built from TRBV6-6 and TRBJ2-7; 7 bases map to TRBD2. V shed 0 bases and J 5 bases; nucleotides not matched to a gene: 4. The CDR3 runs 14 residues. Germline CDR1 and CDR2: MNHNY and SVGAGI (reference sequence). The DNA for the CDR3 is TGTGCCAGCAGTTACTCGGGAGGGTCCCACGAGCAGTACGTC. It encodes CASSYSGGSHEQYV.

The CDR3 here is CASSMREELADTQYF. The CDR3 coding sequence is TGTGCCAGTAGTATGCGGGAGGAGCTAGCAGATACGCAGTATTTT. This chain links TRBV19 with TRBJ2-3; 8 nucleotides line up with TRBD2. The germline CDR1 and CDR2 sequences are LNHDA and SQIVND (reference sequence). The CDR3 runs 15 residues. V shed 3 bases, J shed 4 bases, and the junction held 6 bases outside the gene matches.

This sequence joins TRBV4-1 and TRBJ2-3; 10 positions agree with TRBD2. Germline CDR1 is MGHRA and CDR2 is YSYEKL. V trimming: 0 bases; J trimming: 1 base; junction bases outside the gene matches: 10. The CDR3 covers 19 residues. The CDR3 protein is CASSQEVVGLAGGTDTQYF. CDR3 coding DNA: TGCGCCAGCAGCCAAGAAGTAGTTGGGCTAGCGGGAGGCACAGATACGCAGTATTTT.